A selection of T cell receptor beta chains follows, all from one sample in a study of blood T cells in healthy people across ages. TCRdb fed the 5' RACE reads into MiXCR, producing one record per CDR3 protein. The data show about 1.6 million distinct CDR3 sequences, with 34% seen just once and about 11% held by the top ten. The specimen was blood. The receptors here all came from a woman aged 25 to 39 in good health. CDR3s include the opening cysteine and the closing phenylalanine or tryptophan. D genes are given only for firm matches. Not all rows give a size; the values are once, few, many and, for expanded clones, a class.

TRBJ2-7 few 14 TRBV28 - CASSLGTSFFEQYF TGTGCCAGCAGTTTAGGGACTTCCTTTTTCGAGCAGTACTTC
TRBJ2-5 few 16 TRBV4-2 - CASSKGGAGGEETQYF TGTGCCAGCAGCAAAGGGGGGGCCGGGGGCGAAGAGACCCAGTACTTC
TRBJ2-7 - 16 TRBV6-1 - CASSEFKTALTYEQYF TGTGCCAGCAGTGAATTTAAGACAGCCCTAACCTACGAGCAGTACTTC
TRBJ1-5 few 13 TRBV20-1 - CSARADTNQPQHF TGCAGTGCTAGGGCTGACACAAATCAGCCCCAGCATTTT
TRBJ2-4 - 15 TRBV28 - CASSQLRGPTYKQYF TGTGCCAGCAGTCAGCTGCGCGGTCCTACCTACAAGCAGTACTTC
TRBJ2-4 - 12 TRBV14 TRBD2 CASSRVGTSLYF TGTGCCAGCAGCCGAGTCGGGACTAGTCTGTACTTC
TRBJ2-5 - 16 TRBV15 - CATSRESPNREETQYF TGTGCCACCAGCAGAGAGTCCCCAAACAGGGAGGAGACCCAGTACTTC
TRBJ1-2 - 13 TRBV20-1 TRBD1 CSARGGTVDGYTF TGCAGTGCTAGAGGTGGGACAGTCGATGGCTACACCTTC
TRBJ2-7 - 18 TRBV30 - CAWSVLAHPDILPYEQYF TGTGCCTGGAGTGTTTTGGCTCATCCGGACATCCTACCCTACGAGCAGTACTTC
TRBJ2-1 - 13 TRBV2 - CASRVTSYNEQFF TGTGCCAGCAGGGTGACTTCCTACAATGAGCAGTTCTTC
TRBJ2-3 few 15 TRBV20-1 TRBD2 CSARESGRVADTQYF TGCAGTGCTAGAGAGAGCGGGAGGGTAGCAGATACGCAGTATTTT
TRBJ2-2 - 15 TRBV12-3/TRBV12-4 TRBD2 CASSLRTSGAGELFF TGTGCCAGCAGTTTAAGGACTAGCGGGGCCGGGGAGCTGTTTTTT
TRBJ1-2 - 13 TRBV30 - CATNPRQVDGYTF TGTGCCACGAATCCCCGACAGGTTGATGGCTACACCTTC
TRBJ2-7 - 16 TRBV9 - CASSAPRRLWSYEQYF TGTGCCAGCAGCGCCCCGCGGCGGCTTTGGTCCTACGAGCAGTACTTC